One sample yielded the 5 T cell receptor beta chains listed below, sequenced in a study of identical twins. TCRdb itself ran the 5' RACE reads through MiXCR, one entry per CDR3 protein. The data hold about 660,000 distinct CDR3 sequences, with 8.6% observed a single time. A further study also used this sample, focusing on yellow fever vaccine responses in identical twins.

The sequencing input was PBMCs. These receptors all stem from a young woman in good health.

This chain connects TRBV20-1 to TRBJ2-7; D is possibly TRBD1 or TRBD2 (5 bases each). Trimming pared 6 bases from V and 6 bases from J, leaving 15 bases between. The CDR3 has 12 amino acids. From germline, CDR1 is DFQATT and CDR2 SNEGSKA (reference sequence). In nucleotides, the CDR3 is TGCAGTGCGCCGATCCCGGGACGCGAGCAGTACTTC. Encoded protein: CSAPIPGREQYF.

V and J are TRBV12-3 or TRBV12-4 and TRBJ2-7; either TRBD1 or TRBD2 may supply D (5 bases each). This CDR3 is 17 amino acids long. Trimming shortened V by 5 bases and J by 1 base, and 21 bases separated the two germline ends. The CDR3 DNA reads TGTGCCAGCAGTGACCTTTTTCGGGGCCGCCGATCCTACGAGCAGTACTTC. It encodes CASSDLFRGRRSYEQYF.

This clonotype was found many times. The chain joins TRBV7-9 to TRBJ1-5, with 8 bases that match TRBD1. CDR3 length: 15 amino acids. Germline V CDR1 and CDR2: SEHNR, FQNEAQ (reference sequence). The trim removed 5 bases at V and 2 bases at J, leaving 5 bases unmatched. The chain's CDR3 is CASSRGQGGNQPQHF. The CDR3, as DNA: TGTGCCAGCAGCCGAGGACAGGGTGGCAATCAGCCCCAGCATTTT.

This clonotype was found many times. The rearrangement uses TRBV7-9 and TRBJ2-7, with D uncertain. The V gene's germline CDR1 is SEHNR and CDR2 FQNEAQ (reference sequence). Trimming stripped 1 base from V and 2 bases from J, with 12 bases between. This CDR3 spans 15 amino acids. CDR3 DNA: TGTGCCAGCAGCTTAGATGACATGCGCCCCTACGAGCAGTACTTC. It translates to CASSLDDMRPYEQYF.

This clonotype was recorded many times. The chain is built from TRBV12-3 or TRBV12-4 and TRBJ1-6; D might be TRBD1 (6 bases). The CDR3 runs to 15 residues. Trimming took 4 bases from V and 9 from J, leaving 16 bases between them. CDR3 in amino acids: CASSSPGTGFSPLHF. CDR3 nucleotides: TGTGCCAGCAGTTCCCCGGGAACAGGGTTTTCACCCCTCCACTTT.